The T cell receptor beta chain described here comes from a study of OX40 agonist ivuxolimab in advanced cancers. About the investigation overall: Ivuxolimab was an agonistic, fully human IgG2 monoclonal antibody directed against OX40 (CD134), a costimulatory receptor. Intravenous ivuxolimab was administered to patients every 2 weeks at six dose levels: 0.01, 0.1, 0.3, 1.5, 3 and 10 mg/kg. Of the roughly 52 dose-escalation patients, hepatocellular carcinoma was present in around 19, melanoma in around 15, renal cell carcinoma in 9 and head and neck cancer in 9. The dose-escalation cohort was roughly 87% male with a mean age of about 60 years, ranging from roughly 23 to 80. Patients were allowed to have had prior anti-PD-1, anti-PD-L1 or anti-CTLA-4 therapy, and 40% of the dose-escalation patients had been treated with checkpoint inhibitors. Partial responses occurred in three dose-escalation patients: two with cutaneous melanoma and one with hepatocellular carcinoma. The point of sequencing TCRbeta in the periphery was to test whether ivuxolimab changed TCR sequence diversity and drove clonal T-cell expansion. The paper reports the monotherapy dose-escalation portion (N = 52 patients) of the phase I ivuxolimab trial.

Beyond this particular receptor, the publication reports: Low levels of normalized T-cell clonal expansion were also seen in some patients who did not respond. In the 0.1-3.0 mg/kg groups, partial responders had among the lowest normalized peripheral clonal expansion, particularly in CD8+ T cells. The antigen specificity of the clonally expanded peripheral T cells was not determined. After ivuxolimab, more expanded clones were found on average in CD8+ T cells than in CD4+ T cells. At doses of 0.1 to 3.0 mg/kg, clonal expansion of both CD4+ and CD8+ blood T cells was observed from baseline to week 6.

Patients with a history of autoimmune disease or receiving systemic immunosuppression were excluded from the trial. Peripheral blood for TCR sequencing was collected from all dose cohorts at baseline, on cycle 4 day 1, and on cycle 7 day 1. The samples were drawn from a first-in-human, open-label, multicenter phase I dose-escalation trial of ivuxolimab. Adults with locally advanced or metastatic melanoma, renal cell carcinoma, hepatocellular carcinoma or head and neck squamous cell carcinoma were enrolled in the trial. Before TCR sequencing, CD4+ T cells and CD8+ T cells from peripheral blood were sorted into separate populations. CDR1 and CDR2 are drawn from the germline V gene (reference sequence): SGHNT, YYREEE. V trim: 0 bases; J trim: 4 bases; unmatched bases: 13. The CDR3, cysteine through phenylalanine, is 17 amino acids long. CDR3 DNA is the only sequence kept; it has 51 bases, read in frame from the first base.

A word on this clone: Its antigen remains undetermined. Per-base qualities were not stored, and no clone one base away is much larger.

For sequencing of the TCRbeta CDR3 region, genomic DNA was extracted from the sorted cells. The immunoSEQ Assay was used for sequencing of TCRbeta CDR3 regions. TCRdb retrieved this table from immuneACCESS and kept in-frame rearrangements only. Not all clones are present; in checked studies, unresolved V genes account for under half, and no reason is known for the remainder. This sample has under 65,000 clones in its table, and roughly 90% of those were observed once. Roughly 13% of the sample rests with the top ten. The sequencing used CD4+ or CD8+ T cells sorted from blood, collected in a trial of the OX40 agonist ivuxolimab. This TCR was recovered from an adult with an advanced solid tumor such as melanoma, head and neck, liver or kidney cancer. The sequence is built from TRBV5-4 and TRBJ2-7; TRBD2 fits 7 bases in the junction. The CDR3 is CASSLEGSAGVSYEQYF. The DNA sequence is as follows: TGTGCCAGCAGCTTGGAGGGTTCCGCGGGAGTGTCGTACGAGCAGTACTTC. Full variable domain (CDR3 extended with the reference TRBV5-4 and TRBJ2-7 proteins): ETGVTQSPTHLIKTRGQQVTLRCSSQSGHNTVSWYQQALGQGPQFIFQYYREEENGRGNFPPRFSGLQFPNYSSELNVNALELDDSALYLCASSLEGSAGVSYEQYFGPGTRLTVT.